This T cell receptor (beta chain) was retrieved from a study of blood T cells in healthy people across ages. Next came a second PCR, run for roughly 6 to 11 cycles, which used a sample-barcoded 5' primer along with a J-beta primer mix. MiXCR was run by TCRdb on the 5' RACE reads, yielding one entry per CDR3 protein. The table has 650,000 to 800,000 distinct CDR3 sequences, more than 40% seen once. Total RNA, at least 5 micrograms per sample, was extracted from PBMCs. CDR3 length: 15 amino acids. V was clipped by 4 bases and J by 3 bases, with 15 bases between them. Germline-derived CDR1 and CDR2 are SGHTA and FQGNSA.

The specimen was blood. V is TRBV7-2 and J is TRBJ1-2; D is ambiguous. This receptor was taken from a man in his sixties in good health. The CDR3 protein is CASSSLRGQDYGYTF. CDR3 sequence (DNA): TGTGCCAGCAGCTCCCTAAGAGGGCAGGACTATGGCTACACCTTC. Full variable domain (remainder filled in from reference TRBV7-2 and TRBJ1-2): GAGVSQSPSNKVTEKGKDVELRCDPISGHTALYWYRQSLGQGLEFLIYFQGNSAPDKSGLPSDRFSAERTGGSVSTLTIQRTQQEDSAVYLCASSSLRGQDYGYTFGSGTRLTVV.